The 10 T cell receptor beta chains below all came from one sample that was sequenced in a study of beta chain features in type 1 diabetes. Findings of the study overall: Patients with Type 1 diabetes showed moderately but significantly shorter TCRB CDR3s in all four CD4+ subsets.

No antigen has been identified for these receptors. Isolated RNA was reverse transcribed in full, so expressed TCRB transcripts were sequenced. TCRdb's copy holds only in-frame clones and misses some; the assay was immunoSEQ multiplex PCR. Among 160,000 or so clones listed, approximately 8.7% were seen once. The sequenced sample was central memory CD4+ T cells from blood. The receptors here all came from a woman aged 25 to 39 with type 1 diabetes.

Ten or more counts support this clone. The chain couples TRBV9 to TRBJ1-4, with TRBD1 matching over 7 bases. The germline gives CDR1 SGDLS, CDR2 YYNGEE. The CDR3 is 15 residues long. The V gene end was trimmed by 3 bases and the J gene end by 8 bases; junction bases not matched to a gene: 10. CDR3 sequence: CASSGGGDSGEKLFF. CDR3 DNA sequence: TGTGCCAGCAGCGGCGGAGGGGACAGTGGAGAAAAACTGTTTTTT.

The chain carries TRBV5-1 and TRBJ1-1; D is undetermined. The CDR3 sequence is 15 residues long. The V and J ends lost 4 bases and 0 bases respectively, with 13 bases between them. CDR1 and CDR2 (germline): SGHRS, YFSETQ. The DNA for the CDR3 is TGCGCCAGCAGCCTTACGACAACAATGAACACTGAAGCTTTCTTT. Its protein product is CASSLTTTMNTEAFF.

The J gene is TRBJ2-7, the V gene TRBV29-1; 8 nucleotides align to TRBD1. This CDR3 contains 12 residues. Trimming took 7 bases from V and 7 from J; bases not matched to a gene: 9. CDR1 and CDR2 (germline): SQVTM, ANQGSEA. Here the CDR3 DNA reads TGCAGCGCTTCCTCCCGGGACAGGGAGCAGTACTTC. It translates to CSASSRDREQYF.

The gene calls are TRBV29-1 and TRBJ2-2, with D possibly matching TRBD2 (6 bases). The CDR3 totals 15 residues. Looked up from germline, CDR1 is SQVTM and CDR2 is ANQGSEA. The germline V and J ends were trimmed by 4 bases and 4 bases, with 16 bases remaining between them. The CDR3 reads CSVGSGYGGTGELFF. DNA of the CDR3: TGCAGCGTTGGATCGGGCTACGGGGGCACCGGGGAGCTGTTTTTT.

V gene TRBV9 combines with J gene TRBJ1-1; TRBD1 agrees at 8 bases. V trimming: 0 bases; J trimming: 0 bases; junction bases outside the gene matches: 4. The CDR3 length is 16 residues. The germline CDR1 and CDR2 sequences are SGDLS and YYNGEE. The DNA for the CDR3 is TGTGCCAGCAGCGTAGGACAGGGGAGTATGAACACTGAAGCTTTCTTT. Its translation: CASSVGQGSMNTEAFF.

The chain carries TRBV28 and TRBJ2-2; the match to TRBD1 covers 9 bases. Trimming took 8 bases from V and 5 from J; bases not matched to a gene: 9. The CDR3 totals 15 residues. The V gene's germline CDR1 is MDHEN and CDR2 SYDVKM. This CDR3 is CASATGTGLTGELFF. DNA of the CDR3: TGTGCCAGCGCAACCGGGACAGGGCTAACCGGGGAGCTGTTTTTT.

This clone was counted a few times. This rearrangement joins TRBV6-5 to TRBJ1-4, with no clear D. The CDR3 sequence is 14 residues long. Germline CDR1 MNHEY, CDR2 SVGAGI. V lost 6 bases, J lost 3 bases, and 11 bases lay in between. The CDR3 DNA reads TGTGCCAGCAGGGATCAGGCAGCTAATGAAAAACTGTTTTTT. Translating gives CASRDQAANEKLFF.

This clone has ten or more counts. This sequence joins TRBV11-2 and TRBJ2-5; D is possibly TRBD1 (5 bases). From germline, CDR1 is SGHAT and CDR2 FQNNGV. V lost 1 base and J 5 bases, leaving 8 bases between the germline ends. The CDR3 runs to 13 residues. The CDR3 region has the DNA TGTGCCAGCAGCTTAGGGGGCTATGAGACCCAGTACTTC. It is translated as CASSLGGYETQYF.

Only a few counts were recorded for this clone. The chain combines TRBV28 with TRBJ2-7; a possible D gene is TRBD1 (6 bases). Germline assignment: CDR1 MDHEN and CDR2 SYDVKM. The germline V and J ends were trimmed by 5 bases and 5 bases, with 10 bases remaining between them. This CDR3 has 12 amino acids. CDR3 amino acids: CASSERDNEQYF. CDR3 bases: TGTGCCAGCAGTGAAAGGGACAACGAGCAGTACTTC.

This chain uses TRBV5-4 with TRBJ2-1, with D possibly matching TRBD1 (7 bases). The CDR3 length is 14 residues. CDR1 and CDR2 from the germline V gene are SGHNT and YYREEE (reference sequence). V lost 0 bases and J 6 bases, leaving 10 bases between the germline ends. The CDR3 DNA is TGTGCCAGCAGCTTGGGTCAGGGGGGCAATGAGCAGTTCTTC. Residues: CASSLGQGGNEQFF.